These 9 T cell receptor beta chains originate from one sample sequenced in a study of T-cell memory formation after mild COVID-19. TCRdb re-derived calls from the 5' RACE reads in MiXCR, one entry per CDR3 protein. Found here are roughly 350,000 distinct CDR3 sequences, around 13% of them singletons; the top ten hold about a fifth. Material for sequencing was PBMCs or a T cell subset sorted from them (not recorded which). These receptors were obtained from a young man who had mild COVID-19 (a few samples of this study predate the infection). Cell type and time point are not known.

This clonotype turned up a few times. The chain couples TRBV27 to TRBJ2-2; 14 bases map to TRBD2. Trimming at V came to 5 bases and at J to 4 bases, leaving 3 bases not matched to a gene. The CDR3 sequence is 16 residues long. Germline V gene sequence: CDR1 MNHEY, CDR2 SMNVEV (reference sequence). Written as DNA, the CDR3 is TGTGCCAGCAGTCCGGGACTAGCGGGGGTCACCGGGGAGCTGTTTTTT. Translating gives CASSPGLAGVTGELFF.

The chain has TRBV7-7 and TRBJ2-7, with 7 bases identical to TRBD1. The CDR3 contains 13 residues. J gave up 7 bases and V 6 bases, and 9 bases lay outside the gene matches. CDR1 and CDR2 (germline): SSHAT, FNYEAQ (reference sequence). The CDR3 sequence: CASRAEGAGEQYF. The CDR3 nucleotides read TGTGCCAGCAGAGCAGAGGGGGCAGGGGAGCAGTACTTC.

This clonotype has at least ten counts. This chain uses TRBV7-9 with TRBJ2-3, with 8 bases fitting TRBD1. CDR3 size: 14 residues. J was trimmed by 1 base and V by 5 bases; bases with no gene match: 2. Per germline, CDR1 SEHNR and CDR2 FQNEAQ (reference sequence). Here the CDR3 reads CASSPRGRTDTQYF. The CDR3 DNA follows: TGTGCCAGCAGCCCCAGGGGGCGCACAGATACGCAGTATTTT. Drawing the rest from reference TRBV7-9 and TRBJ2-3, the complete variable domain is DTGVSQNPRHKITKRGQNVTFRCDPISEHNRLYWYRQTLGQGPEFLTYFQNEAQLEKSRLLSDRFSAERPKGSFSTLEIQRTEQGDSAMYLCASSPRGRTDTQYFGPGTRLTVL.

This clonotype was seen a few times. This chain links TRBV5-6 with TRBJ2-1, with D maybe TRBD2 (5 bases). Germline CDR1 reads SGHDT; CDR2 reads YYEEEE. The CDR3 contains 13 residues. The V and J ends lost 4 bases and 9 bases respectively, with 14 bases between them. For the CDR3, the DNA is TGTGCCAGCAGCCGAACCCCGGGATTTGAGCAGTTCTTC. Translated, it gives CASSRTPGFEQFF.

The chain employs TRBV28 and TRBJ1-1; no firm D call. Trimming took off 3 bases at V and 6 bases at J, with 11 bases between the two ends. This CDR3 comprises 13 residues. CDR1 and CDR2 (germline): MDHEN, SYDVKM. The CDR3 sequence is CASSFSVKAEAFF. CDR3 DNA: TGTGCCAGCAGTTTTTCCGTTAAAGCTGAAGCTTTCTTT. The full variable domain, rest sourced from reference TRBV28 and TRBJ1-1, is DVKVTQSSRYLVKRTGEKVFLECVQDMDHENMFWYRQDPGLGLRLIYFSYDVKMKEKGDIPEGYSVSREKKERFSLILESASTNQTSMYLCASSFSVKAEAFFGQGTRLTVV.

The J gene is TRBJ1-3, the V gene TRBV10-3, with a possible D match to TRBD1 (5 bases). CDR3 length equals 17 residues. Looked up from germline, CDR1 is ENHRY and CDR2 is SYGVKD. Deletions cut 1 base from V and 0 bases from J, with 13 bases between. The CDR3 DNA sequence: TGTGCCATCAGTGAGTTGGGGGGGTCGCCCTCTGGAAACACCATATATTTT. This encodes CAISELGGSPSGNTIYF.

This clonotype was seen a few times. The chain carries TRBV6-5 and TRBJ1-5; D remains unclear. V lost 6 bases and J lost 9, with 18 bases in between. CDR1 is MNHEY and CDR2 is SVGAGI in the germline V gene. CDR3 size: 14 residues. The CDR3 bases are TGTGCCAGCAGCCCTCAGTGGCTGGCGGGGCCCCAGCATTTT. Amino acid sequence: CASSPQWLAGPQHF.

This clonotype was seen repeatedly, ten times or more. The rearrangement links TRBV20-1 to TRBJ1-2; D is uncertain. V shed 1 base and J shed 0 bases, with 9 bases lying between them. CDR3 size: 14 residues. Germline CDR1 is DFQATT and CDR2 is SNEGSKA (reference sequence). CDR3 residues: CSARGSSANYGYTF. For the CDR3, the DNA is TGCAGTGCTAGAGGCAGCTCAGCTAACTATGGCTACACCTTC.

The V gene is TRBV28, the J gene TRBJ1-1, with a possible D match to TRBD1 (6 bases). Trimming shortened V by 8 bases and J by 5 bases, and 18 bases separated the two germline ends. Germline CDR1 reads MDHEN; CDR2 reads SYDVKM. The CDR3 extends over 14 amino acids. The CDR3 spells CASREGGPWTEAFF. The CDR3 coding sequence is TGTGCCAGCCGTGAAGGGGGTCCGTGGACTGAAGCTTTCTTT.